This T cell receptor (beta chain) derives from a study of monozygotic twins with inflammatory bowel disease. With eight separate reactions per sample, the authors made cDNA. TCRdb re-called the 5' RACE reads and shows each CDR3 protein once, DNA omitted. The sample table includes approximately 100,000 distinct CDR3 sequences. Germline-derived CDR1 and CDR2 are SEHNR and FQNEAQ (reference sequence). The CDR3 is 13 residues long. Material for sequencing was blood. The rearrangement uses TRBV7-9 and TRBJ1-1. This receptor was obtained from a human donor with ulcerative colitis or Crohn's disease, or a healthy co-twin of an affected twin (not recorded which). CDR3: CASSRVSGTEAFF.